This T cell receptor (beta chain) was captured by sequencing in a study of shared clonotypes between healthy human individuals. With 4 bases removed from V and 7 bases from J, the gap between germline ends came to 17 bases. The CDR3 covers 14 residues. CDR1 is SGDLS and CDR2 is YYNGEE in the germline V gene. Profiled with immunoSEQ multiplex PCR; TCRdb holds only in-frame clones, not every one. The sample gives roughly 510,000 clones, nearly 80% of which show up once; around an eighth is in the top ten. Donors had no recently reported acute infections or vaccinations and were HIV-negative. This receptor was obtained from a woman aged 40-49 years in good health. Some clones in this sample may be carry-over from other donors' samples. The sample comprised PBMCs. The chain recombines TRBV9 with TRBJ1-1; tentative D call: TRBD1 (5 bases). The CDR3 region is CASSPQSGDGEAFF. For the CDR3, the DNA is TGTGCCAGCAGCCCCCAATCCGGGGACGGTGAAGCTTTCTTT.